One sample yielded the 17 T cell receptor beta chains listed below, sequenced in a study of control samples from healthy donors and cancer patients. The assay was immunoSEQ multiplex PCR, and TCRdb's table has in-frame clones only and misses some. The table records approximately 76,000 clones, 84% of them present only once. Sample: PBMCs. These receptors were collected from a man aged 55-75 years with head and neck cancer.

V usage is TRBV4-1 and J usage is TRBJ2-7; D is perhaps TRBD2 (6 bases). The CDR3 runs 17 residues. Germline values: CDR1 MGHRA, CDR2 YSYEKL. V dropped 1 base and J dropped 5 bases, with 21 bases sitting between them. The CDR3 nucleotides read TGCGCCAGCAGCCAAGCACCTAGCGCTTCGGGTAGGGACGAGCAGTACTTC. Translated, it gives CASSQAPSASGRDEQYF.

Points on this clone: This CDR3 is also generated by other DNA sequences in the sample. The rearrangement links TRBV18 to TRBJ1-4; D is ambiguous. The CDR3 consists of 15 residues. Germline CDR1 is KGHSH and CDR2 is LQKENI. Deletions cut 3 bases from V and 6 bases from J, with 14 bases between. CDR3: CASSPRGGSDEKLFF. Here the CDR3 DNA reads TGTGCCAGCTCACCCCGAGGAGGGAGTGATGAAAAACTGTTTTTT.

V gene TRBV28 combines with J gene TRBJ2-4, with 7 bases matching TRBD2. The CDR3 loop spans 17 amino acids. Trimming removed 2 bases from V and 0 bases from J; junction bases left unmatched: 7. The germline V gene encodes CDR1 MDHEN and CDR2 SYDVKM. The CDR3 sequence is CASSLGGGRVAKNIQYF. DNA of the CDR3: TGTGCCAGCAGTTTAGGCGGGGGAAGGGTAGCCAAAAACATTCAGTACTTC.

The CDR3 DNA follows: TGTGCCAGCAGCTTAAATAGCAGGGGACACACTGAAGCTTTCTTT. This gives the protein CASSLNSRGHTEAFF. The chain carries TRBV7-9 and TRBJ1-1; D is perhaps TRBD1 (6 bases). The CDR3 is made up of 15 amino acids. V gave up 2 bases and J gave up 3 bases, with 13 bases separating them. CDR1 is SEHNR and CDR2 is FQNEAQ in the germline V gene (reference sequence).

The CDR3 DNA follows: TGTGCCAGCAGCCCTTCCTTCCGGACAAGGGGGCAAAGCTCTGGAAACACCATATATTTT. Translated: CASSPSFRTRGQSSGNTIYF. The chain uses TRBV7-8 and TRBJ1-3, with TRBD1 identical over 7 bases. CDR3 length: 20 residues. With 5 bases clipped from V and 0 bases from J, the junction kept 19 bases outside the gene matches. Looked up from germline, CDR1 is SGHVS and CDR2 is FQNEAQ.

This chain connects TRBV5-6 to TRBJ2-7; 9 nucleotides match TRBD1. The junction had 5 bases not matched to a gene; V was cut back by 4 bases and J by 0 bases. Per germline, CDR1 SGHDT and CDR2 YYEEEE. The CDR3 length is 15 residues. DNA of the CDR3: TGTGCCAGCAGCCTTTGGGACAGGGTCTCCTACGAGCAGTACTTC. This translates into CASSLWDRVSYEQYF.

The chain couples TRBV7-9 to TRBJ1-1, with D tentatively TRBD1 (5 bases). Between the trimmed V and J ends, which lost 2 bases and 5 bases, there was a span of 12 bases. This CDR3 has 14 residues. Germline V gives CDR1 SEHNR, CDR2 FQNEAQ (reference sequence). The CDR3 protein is CASSLQGSTTEAFF. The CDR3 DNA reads TGTGCCAGCAGCTTACAGGGTTCCACTACTGAAGCTTTCTTT.

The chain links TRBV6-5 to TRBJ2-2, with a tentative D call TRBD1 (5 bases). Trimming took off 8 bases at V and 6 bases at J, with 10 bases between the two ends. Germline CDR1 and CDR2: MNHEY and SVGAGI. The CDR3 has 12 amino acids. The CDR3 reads CASSPRAGELFF. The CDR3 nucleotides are TGTGCCAGCTCTCCCAGGGCCGGGGAGCTGTTTTTT.

Here the CDR3 DNA reads TGTGCCAGCAGCTCGGGACTCCCTCCATACTACGAGCAGTACTTC. Its translation is CASSSGLPPYYEQYF. V is TRBV7-2 and J is TRBJ2-7; D might be TRBD2 (6 bases). Germline lookup yields CDR1 SGHTA and CDR2 FQGNSA. The CDR3 length is 15 residues. The germline V and J ends were trimmed by 4 bases and 3 bases, with 16 bases remaining between them.

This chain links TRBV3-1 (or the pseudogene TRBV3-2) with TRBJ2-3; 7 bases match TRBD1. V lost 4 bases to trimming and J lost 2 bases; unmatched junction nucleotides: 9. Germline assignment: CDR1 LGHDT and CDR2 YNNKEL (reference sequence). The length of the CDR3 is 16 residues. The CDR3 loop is CASSPMMRGPTDTQYF. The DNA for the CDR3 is TGTGCCAGCAGCCCGATGATGAGGGGGCCCACAGATACGCAGTATTTT.

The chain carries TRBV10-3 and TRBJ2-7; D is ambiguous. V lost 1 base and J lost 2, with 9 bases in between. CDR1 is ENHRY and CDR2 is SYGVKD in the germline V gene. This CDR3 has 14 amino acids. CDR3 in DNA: TGTGCCATCAGTGAGTACGAAGGCCCCTACGAGCAGTACTTC. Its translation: CAISEYEGPYEQYF.

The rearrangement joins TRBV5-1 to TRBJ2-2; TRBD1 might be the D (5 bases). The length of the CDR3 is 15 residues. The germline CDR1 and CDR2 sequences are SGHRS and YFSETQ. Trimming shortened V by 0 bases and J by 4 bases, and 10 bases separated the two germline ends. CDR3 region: CASSLGRVVTGELFF. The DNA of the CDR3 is TGCGCCAGCAGCTTGGGCAGGGTAGTCACCGGGGAGCTGTTTTTT.

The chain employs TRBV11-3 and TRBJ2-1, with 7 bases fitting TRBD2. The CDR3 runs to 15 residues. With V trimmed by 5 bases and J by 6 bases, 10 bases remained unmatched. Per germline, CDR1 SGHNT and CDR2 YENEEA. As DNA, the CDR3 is TGTGCCAGCAGCCCGCGGCGGGAGTTGGGCAATGAGCAGTTCTTC. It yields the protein CASSPRRELGNEQFF.

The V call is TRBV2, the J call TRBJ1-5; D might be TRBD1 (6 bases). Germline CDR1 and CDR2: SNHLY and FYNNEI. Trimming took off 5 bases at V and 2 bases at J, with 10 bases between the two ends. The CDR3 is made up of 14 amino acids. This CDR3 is CASSTSGGNQPQHF. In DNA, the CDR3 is TGTGCCAGCAGTACTTCAGGGGGCAATCAGCCCCAGCATTTT.

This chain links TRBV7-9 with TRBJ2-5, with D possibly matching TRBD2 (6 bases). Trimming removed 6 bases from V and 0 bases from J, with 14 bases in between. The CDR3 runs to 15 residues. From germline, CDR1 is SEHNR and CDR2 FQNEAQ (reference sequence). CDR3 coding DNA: TGTGCCAGCAGTATCGGACTACTTAACCAAGAGACCCAGTACTTC. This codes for CASSIGLLNQETQYF.

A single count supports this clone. In DNA, the CDR3 is TGTGCCAGTAGTACCGGGACAGGGACTCTAGGGCAGCCCCAGCATTTT. Translating gives CASSTGTGTLGQPQHF. The chain recombines TRBV19 with TRBJ1-5; 9 positions match TRBD1. Per the germline V gene, CDR1 is LNHDA and CDR2 is SQIVND (reference sequence). The junction had 11 bases not matched to a gene; V was cut back by 4 bases and J by 7 bases. The CDR3 runs to 16 residues.

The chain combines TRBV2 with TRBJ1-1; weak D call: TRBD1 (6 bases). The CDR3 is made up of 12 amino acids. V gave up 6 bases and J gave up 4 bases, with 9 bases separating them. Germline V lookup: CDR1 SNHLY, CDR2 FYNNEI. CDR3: CASRRGSTEAFF. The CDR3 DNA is TGTGCCAGCAGGAGGGGGAGCACTGAAGCTTTCTTT.